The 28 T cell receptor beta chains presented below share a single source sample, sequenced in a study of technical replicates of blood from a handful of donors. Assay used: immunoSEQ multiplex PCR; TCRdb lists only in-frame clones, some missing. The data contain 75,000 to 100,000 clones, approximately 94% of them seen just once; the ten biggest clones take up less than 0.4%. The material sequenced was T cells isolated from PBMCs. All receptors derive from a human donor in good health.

The CDR3 spells CASSVGPGVYEQYF. The CDR3, as DNA: TGTGCCAGCAGCGTAGGTCCAGGGGTCTACGAGCAGTACTTC. V gene TRBV9 combines with J gene TRBJ2-7, with TRBD1 as a possible D gene (6 bases). The V gene lost 0 bases and the J gene lost 3 bases, with 10 bases spanning the gap. This CDR3 is built from 14 residues. Germline CDR1 SGDLS, CDR2 YYNGEE.

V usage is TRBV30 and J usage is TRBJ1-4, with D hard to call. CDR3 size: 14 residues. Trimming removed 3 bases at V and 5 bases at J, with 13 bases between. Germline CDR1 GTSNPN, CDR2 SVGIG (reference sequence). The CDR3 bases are TGTGCCTGGAGGGCTAAGGCAGGAAATGAAAAACTGTTTTTT. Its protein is CAWRAKAGNEKLFF.

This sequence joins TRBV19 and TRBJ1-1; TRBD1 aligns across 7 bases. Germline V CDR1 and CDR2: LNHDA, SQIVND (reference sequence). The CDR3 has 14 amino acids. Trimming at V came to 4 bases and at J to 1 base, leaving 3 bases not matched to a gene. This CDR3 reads CASSTGTANTEAFF. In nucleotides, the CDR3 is TGTGCCAGTAGTACCGGGACAGCGAACACTGAAGCTTTCTTT. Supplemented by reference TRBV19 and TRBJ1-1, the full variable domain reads DGGITQSPKYLFRKEGQNVTLSCEQNLNHDAMYWYRQDPGQGLRLIYYSQIVNDFQKGDIAEGYSVSREKKESFPLTVTSAQKNPTAFYLCASSTGTANTEAFFGQGTRLTVV.

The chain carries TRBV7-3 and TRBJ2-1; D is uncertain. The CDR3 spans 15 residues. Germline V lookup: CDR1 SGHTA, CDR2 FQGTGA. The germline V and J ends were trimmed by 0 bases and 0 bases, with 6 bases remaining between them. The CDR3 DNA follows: TGTGCCAGCAGCTTAACTGAGAGCTCCTACAATGAGCAGTTCTTC. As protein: CASSLTESSYNEQFF.

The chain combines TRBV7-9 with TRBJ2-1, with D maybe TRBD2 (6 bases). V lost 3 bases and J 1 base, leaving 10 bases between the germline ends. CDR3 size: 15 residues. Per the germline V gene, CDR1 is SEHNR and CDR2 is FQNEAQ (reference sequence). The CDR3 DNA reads TGTGCCAGCAGCTTCCTAGCGTATTCCTACAATGAGCAGTTCTTC. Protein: CASSFLAYSYNEQFF.

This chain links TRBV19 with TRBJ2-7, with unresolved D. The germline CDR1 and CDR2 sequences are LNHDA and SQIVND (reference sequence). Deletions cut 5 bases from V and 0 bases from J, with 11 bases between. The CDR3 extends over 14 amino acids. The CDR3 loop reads CASSSPLSSYEQYF. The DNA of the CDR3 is TGTGCCAGTAGTTCCCCACTGAGCTCCTACGAGCAGTACTTC.

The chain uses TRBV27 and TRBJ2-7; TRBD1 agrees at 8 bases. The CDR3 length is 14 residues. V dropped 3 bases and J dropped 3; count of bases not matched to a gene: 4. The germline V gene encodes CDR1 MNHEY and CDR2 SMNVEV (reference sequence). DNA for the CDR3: TGTGCCAGCAGTTTTGGGACAGGCAACTACGAGCAGTACTTC. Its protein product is CASSFGTGNYEQYF.

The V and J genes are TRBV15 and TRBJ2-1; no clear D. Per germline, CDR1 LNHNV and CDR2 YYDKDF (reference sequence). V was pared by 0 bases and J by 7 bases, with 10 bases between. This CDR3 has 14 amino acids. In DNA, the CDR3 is TGTGCCACCAGCAGAGATCTGAACTTTAATGAGCAGTTCTTC. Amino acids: CATSRDLNFNEQFF.

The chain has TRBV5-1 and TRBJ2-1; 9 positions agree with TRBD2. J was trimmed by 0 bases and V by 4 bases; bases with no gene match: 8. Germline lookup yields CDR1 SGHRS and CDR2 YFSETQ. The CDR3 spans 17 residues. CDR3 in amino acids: CASSTGLALSSYNEQFF. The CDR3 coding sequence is TGCGCCAGCAGCACGGGACTAGCCCTGAGCTCCTACAATGAGCAGTTCTTC.

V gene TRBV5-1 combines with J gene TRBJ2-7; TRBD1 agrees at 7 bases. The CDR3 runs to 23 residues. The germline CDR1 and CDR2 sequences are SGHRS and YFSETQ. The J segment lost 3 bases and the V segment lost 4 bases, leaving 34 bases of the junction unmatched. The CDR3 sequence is CASSESIRTGSAGVPGKLYEQYF. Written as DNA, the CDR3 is TGCGCCAGCAGCGAATCCATTAGGACAGGTTCGGCGGGCGTGCCGGGGAAACTCTACGAGCAGTACTTC.

The CDR3 nucleotides are TGTGCCAGCAGCTTAGGTGGAGACATTCAGTACTTC. Translating it yields CASSLGGDIQYF. The chain is built from TRBV7-3 and TRBJ2-4; D is uncertain. The CDR3 length is 12 residues. V dropped 2 bases and J dropped 8 bases, with 7 bases sitting between them. From germline, CDR1 is SGHTA and CDR2 FQGTGA.

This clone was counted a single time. The CDR3 sequence is CASSVGTGPSTDTQYF. The CDR3, as DNA: TGTGCCAGCAGCGTAGGGACAGGCCCTAGCACAGATACGCAGTATTTT. V and J are TRBV7-9 and TRBJ2-3; the match to TRBD1 covers 8 bases. V trimming: 5 bases; J trimming: 0 bases; junction bases outside the gene matches: 7. Germline CDR1 SEHNR, CDR2 FQNEAQ (reference sequence). The length of the CDR3 is 16 residues.

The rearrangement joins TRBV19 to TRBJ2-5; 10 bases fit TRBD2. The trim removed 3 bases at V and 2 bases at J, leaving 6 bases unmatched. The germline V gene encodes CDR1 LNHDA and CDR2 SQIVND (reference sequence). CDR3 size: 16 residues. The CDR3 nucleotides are TGTGCCAGTAGTATGGTAACTAGCGGGGCTCAAGAGACCCAGTACTTC. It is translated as CASSMVTSGAQETQYF.

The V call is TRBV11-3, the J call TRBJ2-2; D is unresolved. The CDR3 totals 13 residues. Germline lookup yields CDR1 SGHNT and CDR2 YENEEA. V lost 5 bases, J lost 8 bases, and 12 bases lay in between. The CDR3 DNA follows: TGTGCCAGCAGCCCCGGTCCTGGTGGGGAGCTGTTTTTT. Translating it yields CASSPGPGGELFF.

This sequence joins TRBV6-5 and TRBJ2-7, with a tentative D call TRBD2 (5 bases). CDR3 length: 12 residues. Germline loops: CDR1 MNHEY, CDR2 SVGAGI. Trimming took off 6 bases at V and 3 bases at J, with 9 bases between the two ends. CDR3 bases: TGTGCCAGCAGCCGCACTAGCTACGAGCAGTACTTC. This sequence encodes CASSRTSYEQYF.

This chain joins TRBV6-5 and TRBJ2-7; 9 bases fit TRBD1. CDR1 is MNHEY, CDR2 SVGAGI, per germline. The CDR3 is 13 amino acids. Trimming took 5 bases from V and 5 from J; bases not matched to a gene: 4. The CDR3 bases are TGTGCCAGCAGTCGACAGGGGGAAAACGAGCAGTACTTC. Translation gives CASSRQGENEQYF.

As DNA, the CDR3 is TGTGCCAGCAGGGAGGACAGGGAGGTCTACGAGCAGTACTTC. Its translation: CASREDREVYEQYF. V gene TRBV6-5 combines with J gene TRBJ2-7; 8 bases fit TRBD1. This CDR3 has 14 amino acids. Trimming removed 6 bases from V and 3 bases from J; junction bases left unmatched: 7. Germline assignment: CDR1 MNHEY and CDR2 SVGAGI.

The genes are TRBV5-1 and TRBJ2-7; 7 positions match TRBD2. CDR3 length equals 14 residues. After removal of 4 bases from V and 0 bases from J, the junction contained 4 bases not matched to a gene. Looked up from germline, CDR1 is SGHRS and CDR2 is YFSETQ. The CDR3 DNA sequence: TGCGCCAGCAGCCCCGGCGGGAGCTCCTACGAGCAGTACTTC. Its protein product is CASSPGGSSYEQYF.

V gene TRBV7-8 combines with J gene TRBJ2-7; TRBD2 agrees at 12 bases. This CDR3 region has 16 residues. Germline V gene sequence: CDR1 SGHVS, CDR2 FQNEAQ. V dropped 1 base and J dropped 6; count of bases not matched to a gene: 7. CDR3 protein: CASSLVTSGRSGEQYF. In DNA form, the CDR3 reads TGTGCCAGCAGCTTAGTGACTAGCGGGAGATCAGGCGAGCAGTACTTC.

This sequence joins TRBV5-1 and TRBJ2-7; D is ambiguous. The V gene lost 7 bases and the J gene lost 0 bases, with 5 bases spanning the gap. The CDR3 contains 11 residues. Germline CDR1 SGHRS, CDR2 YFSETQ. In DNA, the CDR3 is TGCGCCAGCTCCTCCTCCTACGAGCAGTACTTC. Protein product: CASSSSYEQYF. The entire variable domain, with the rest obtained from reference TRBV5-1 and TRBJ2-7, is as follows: KAGVTQTPRYLIKTRGQQVTLSCSPISGHRSVSWYQQTPGQGLQFLFEYFSETQRNKGNFPGRFSGRQFSNSRSEMNVSTLELGDSALYLCASSSSYEQYFGPGTRLTVT.

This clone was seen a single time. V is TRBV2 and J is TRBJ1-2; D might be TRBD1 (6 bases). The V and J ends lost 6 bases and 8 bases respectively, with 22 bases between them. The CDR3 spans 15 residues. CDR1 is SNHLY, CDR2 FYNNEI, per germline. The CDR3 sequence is CASRPSLTGFWGYTF. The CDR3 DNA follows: TGTGCCAGCAGGCCCTCATTAACAGGGTTCTGGGGCTACACCTTC.

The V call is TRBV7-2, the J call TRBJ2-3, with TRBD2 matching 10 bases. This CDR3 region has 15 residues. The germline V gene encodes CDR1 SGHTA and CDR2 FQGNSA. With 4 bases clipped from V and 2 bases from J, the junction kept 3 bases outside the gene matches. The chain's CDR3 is CASSSSGRATDTQYF. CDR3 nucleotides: TGTGCCAGCAGCTCCAGCGGGAGGGCCACAGATACGCAGTATTTT.

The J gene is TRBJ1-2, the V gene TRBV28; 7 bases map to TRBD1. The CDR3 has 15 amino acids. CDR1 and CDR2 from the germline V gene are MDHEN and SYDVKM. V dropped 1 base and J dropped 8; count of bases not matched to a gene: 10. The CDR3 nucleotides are TGTGCCAGCAGTTTATTGAGGGGGCCCAATCGCGGCTACACCTTC. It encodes CASSLLRGPNRGYTF.

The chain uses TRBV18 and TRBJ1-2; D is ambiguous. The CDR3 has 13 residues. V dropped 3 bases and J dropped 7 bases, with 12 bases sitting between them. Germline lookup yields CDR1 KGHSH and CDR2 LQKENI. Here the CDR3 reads CASSPNRDSGYTF. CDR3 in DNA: TGTGCCAGCTCACCTAACCGAGACTCTGGCTACACCTTC. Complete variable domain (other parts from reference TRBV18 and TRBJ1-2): NAGVMQNPRHLVRRRGQEARLRCSPMKGHSHVYWYRQLPEEGLKFMVYLQKENIIDESGMPKERFSAEFPKEGPSILRIQQVVRGDSAAYFCASSPNRDSGYTFGSGTRLTVV.

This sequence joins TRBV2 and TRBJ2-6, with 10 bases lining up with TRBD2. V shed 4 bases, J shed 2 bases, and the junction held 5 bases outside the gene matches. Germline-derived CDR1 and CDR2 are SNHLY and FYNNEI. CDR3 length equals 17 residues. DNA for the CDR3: TGTGCCAGCAGTGTCTCACTAGCGGGAACTGGGGCCAACGTCCTGACTTTC. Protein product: CASSVSLAGTGANVLTF.

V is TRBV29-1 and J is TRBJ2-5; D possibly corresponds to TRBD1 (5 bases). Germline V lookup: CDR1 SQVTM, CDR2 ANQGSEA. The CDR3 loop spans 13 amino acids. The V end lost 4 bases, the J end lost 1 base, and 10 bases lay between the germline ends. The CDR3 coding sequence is TGCAGCGTTGGTCGGCAGGGCCAAGAGACCCAGTACTTC. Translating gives CSVGRQGQETQYF. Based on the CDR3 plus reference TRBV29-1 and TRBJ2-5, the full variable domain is SAVISQKPSRDICQRGTSLTIQCQVDSQVTMMFWYRQQPGQSLTLIATANQGSEATYESGFVIDKFPISRPNLTFSTLTVSNMSPEDSSIYLCSVGRQGQETQYFGPGTRLLVL.

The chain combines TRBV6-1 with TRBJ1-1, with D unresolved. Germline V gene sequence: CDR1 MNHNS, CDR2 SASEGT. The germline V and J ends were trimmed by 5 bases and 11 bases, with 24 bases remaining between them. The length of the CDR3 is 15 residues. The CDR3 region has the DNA TGTGCCAGCAGTAATAAAATGACACCGGTACGTCGCGCTTTCTTT. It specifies CASSNKMTPVRRAFF.

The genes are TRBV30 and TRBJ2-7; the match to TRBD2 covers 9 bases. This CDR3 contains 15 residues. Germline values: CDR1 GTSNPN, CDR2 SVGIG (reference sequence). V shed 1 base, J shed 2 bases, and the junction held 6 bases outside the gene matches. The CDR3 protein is CAWSESLAGAYEQYF. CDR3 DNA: TGTGCCTGGAGTGAAAGCTTAGCGGGAGCCTACGAGCAGTACTTC.